The 9 T cell receptor beta chains in this list originate from one sample, sequenced in a study of Graves' ophthalmopathy and Graves' hyperthyroidism. Researchers took RNA transcripts and amplified TCR beta CDR3 regions from them. The first-round RT-PCR employed HTBI primers together with the Qiagen OneStep RT-PCR kit. A multiplex PCR was then performed as the second round. TCRdb ran MiXCR on the multiplex PCR reads and lists one entry per CDR3 protein. In the table there are more than 1,000,000 distinct CDR3 sequences, 35% to 45% of which are singletons. Sample: peripheral blood or thyroid tissue (not recorded which). The receptor set was obtained from an adult man with Graves' hyperthyroidism.

This clonotype was counted at least ten times. The rearrangement joins TRBV5-6 to TRBJ1-6; 9 bases agree with TRBD1. The CDR3 length is 13 residues. V lost 4 bases and J lost 14; bases outside the gene matches: 7. Germline V gene sequence: CDR1 SGHDT, CDR2 YYEEEE. CDR3 sequence reads: CASSRGQGTTLHF. The CDR3, as DNA: TGTGCCAGCAGCAGAGGACAGGGGACCACCCTCCACTTT.

This clonotype was seen ten or more times. V gene TRBV29-1 combines with J gene TRBJ2-7; D possibly corresponds to TRBD2 (5 bases). V lost 4 bases, J lost 5 bases, and 9 bases lay in between. CDR3 size: 11 residues. Germline V CDR1 and CDR2: SQVTM, ANQGSEA. In DNA form, the CDR3 reads TGCAGCGTTGGAGGGTTCAACGAGCAGTACTTC. Translated, it gives CSVGGFNEQYF.

The gene calls are TRBV6-5 and TRBJ2-6, with D perhaps matching TRBD2 (6 bases). Germline values: CDR1 MNHEY, CDR2 SVGAGI. V was trimmed by 5 bases and J by 1 base, leaving 15 bases between them. The length of the CDR3 is 17 residues. The CDR3 DNA follows: TGTGCCAGCAGTCGGGACGGAGGGAAATCTGGGGCCAACGTCCTGACTTTC. This gives the protein CASSRDGGKSGANVLTF.

This clonotype was recorded once. The chain uses TRBV24-1 and TRBJ2-5; possible D gene TRBD1, 6 bases. The germline V gene encodes CDR1 KGHDR and CDR2 SFDVKD. The CDR3 has 15 residues. Between the trimmed V and J ends, which lost 4 bases and 5 bases, there was a span of 16 bases. The CDR3 loop reads CATSEAGVGAETQYF. CDR3 bases: TGTGCCACCAGTGAGGCAGGGGTGGGGGCGGAGACCCAGTACTTC.

The J gene is TRBJ2-7, the V gene TRBV7-8; D is ambiguous. Deletions cut 8 bases from V and 4 bases from J, with 18 bases between. Germline CDR1 SGHVS, CDR2 FQNEAQ. This CDR3 region has 14 residues. CDR3 residues: CASRRSGSPYEQYF. DNA of the CDR3: TGTGCCAGCCGCCGGTCCGGGTCCCCTTACGAGCAGTACTTC.

The CDR3, as DNA: TGTGCCAGCAGTCCCCAACCCGGGACAGGGAAATTGGCCCTCCACTTT. It encodes CASSPQPGTGKLALHF. The V gene is TRBV6-6, the J gene TRBJ1-6; TRBD1 matches at 9 bases. Per germline, CDR1 MNHNY and CDR2 SVGAGI (reference sequence). The CDR3 is made up of 16 amino acids. Losses at the gene ends were 5 bases for V and 14 bases for J; bases not matched to a gene: 16.

This clonotype was seen just once. Likely a read error: the CDR3 ends without its conserved phenylalanine or tryptophan. It is unclear where the CDR3 begins or ends on the DNA, so no DNA is shown, and the CDR3 is as TCRdb lists it. J is TRBJ2-6 and V is TRBV7-2; TRBD1 is taken as the D call from the table, unchecked against the DNA. Germline-derived CDR1 and CDR2 are SGHTA and FQGNSA. The CDR3 totals 9 residues, both ends included. CDR3 residues: CASSLNLGV.

At least ten counts were recorded for this clonotype. The CDR3 DNA reads as TGTGCCATCAGTGAAACCACCTTCAACCAGGTTTACGAGCAGTACTTC. Translating gives CAISETTFNQVYEQYF. The J gene is TRBJ2-7, the V gene TRBV10-3; D is uncertain. CDR3 length equals 16 residues. Germline CDR1 reads ENHRY; CDR2 reads SYGVKD. V was shortened by 3 bases and J by 4 bases, with 19 bases between the two germline ends.

This chain links TRBV7-9 with TRBJ1-5; 7 nucleotides line up with TRBD1. Germline-derived CDR1 and CDR2 are SEHNR and FQNEAQ (reference sequence). This CDR3 has 15 residues. The junction had 9 bases not matched to a gene; V was cut back by 5 bases and J by 5 bases. CDR3 in amino acids: CASSLDRDTYQPQHF. The CDR3 region has the DNA TGTGCCAGCAGCCTAGACAGGGACACTTATCAGCCCCAGCATTTT.